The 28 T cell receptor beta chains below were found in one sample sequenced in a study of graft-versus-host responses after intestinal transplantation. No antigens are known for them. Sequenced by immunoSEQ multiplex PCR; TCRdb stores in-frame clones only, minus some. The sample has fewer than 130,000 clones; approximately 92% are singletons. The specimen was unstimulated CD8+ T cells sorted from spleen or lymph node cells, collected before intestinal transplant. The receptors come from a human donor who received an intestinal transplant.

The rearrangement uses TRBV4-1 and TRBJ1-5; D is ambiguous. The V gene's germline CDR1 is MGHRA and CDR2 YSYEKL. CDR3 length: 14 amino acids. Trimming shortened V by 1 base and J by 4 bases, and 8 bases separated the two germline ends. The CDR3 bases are TGCGCCAGCAGCCAAGGACCAATTAATCAGCCCCAGCATTTT. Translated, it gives CASSQGPINQPQHF.

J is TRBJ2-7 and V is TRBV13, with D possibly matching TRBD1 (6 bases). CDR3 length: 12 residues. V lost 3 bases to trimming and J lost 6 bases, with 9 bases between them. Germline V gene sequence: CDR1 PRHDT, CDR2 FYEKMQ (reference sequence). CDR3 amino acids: CASSFRGPEQYF. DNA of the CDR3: TGTGCCAGCAGCTTCAGGGGACCCGAGCAGTACTTC.

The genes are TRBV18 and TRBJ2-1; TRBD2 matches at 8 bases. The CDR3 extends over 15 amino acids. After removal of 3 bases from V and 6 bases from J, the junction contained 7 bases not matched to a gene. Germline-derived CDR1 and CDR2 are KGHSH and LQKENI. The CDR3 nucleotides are TGTGCCAGCTCACCCGGACTAGCTGGGGTCAATGAGCAGTTCTTC. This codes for CASSPGLAGVNEQFF.

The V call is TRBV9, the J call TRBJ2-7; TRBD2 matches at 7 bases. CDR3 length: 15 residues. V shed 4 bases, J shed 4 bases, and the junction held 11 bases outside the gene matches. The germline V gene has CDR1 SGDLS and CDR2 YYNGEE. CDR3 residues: CASSSRDYPGYEQYF. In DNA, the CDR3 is TGTGCCAGCAGCTCCCGGGACTACCCCGGGTACGAGCAGTACTTC.

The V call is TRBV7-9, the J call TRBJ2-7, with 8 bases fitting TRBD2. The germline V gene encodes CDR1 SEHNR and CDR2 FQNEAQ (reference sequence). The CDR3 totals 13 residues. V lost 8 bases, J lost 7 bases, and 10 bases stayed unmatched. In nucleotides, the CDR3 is TGTGCCAGCTGGCCGGGGGGGCCGAGAGAGCAGTACTTC. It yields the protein CASWPGGPREQYF.

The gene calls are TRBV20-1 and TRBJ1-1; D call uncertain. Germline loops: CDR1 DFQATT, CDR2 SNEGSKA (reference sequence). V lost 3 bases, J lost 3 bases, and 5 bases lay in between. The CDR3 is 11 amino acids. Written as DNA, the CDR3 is TGCAGTGCTAGTCGGTACACTGAAGCTTTCTTT. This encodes CSASRYTEAFF.

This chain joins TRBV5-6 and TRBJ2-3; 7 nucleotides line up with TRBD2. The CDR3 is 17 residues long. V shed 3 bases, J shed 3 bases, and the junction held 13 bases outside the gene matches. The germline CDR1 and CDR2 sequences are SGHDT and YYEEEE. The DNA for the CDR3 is TGTGCCAGCAGCTGGGAGGGGCAGCCTGCTCGAACAGATACGCAGTATTTT. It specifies CASSWEGQPARTDTQYF.

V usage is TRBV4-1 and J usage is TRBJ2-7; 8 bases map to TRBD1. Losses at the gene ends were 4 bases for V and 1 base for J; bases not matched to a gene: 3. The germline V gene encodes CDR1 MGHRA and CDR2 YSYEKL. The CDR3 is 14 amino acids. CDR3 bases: TGCGCCAGCAGCCCCAGACAGGGGTCCTACGAGCAGTACTTC. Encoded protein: CASSPRQGSYEQYF.

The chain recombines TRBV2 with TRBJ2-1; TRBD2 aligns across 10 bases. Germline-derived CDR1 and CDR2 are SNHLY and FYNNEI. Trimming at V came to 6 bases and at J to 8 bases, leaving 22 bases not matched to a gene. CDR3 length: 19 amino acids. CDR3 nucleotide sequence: TGTGCCAGCAGCGCTGCTAGCGGGAGAAGGGGGGGCCGGGGCGATGAGCAGTTCTTC. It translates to CASSAASGRRGGRGDEQFF.

CDR3 nucleotides: TGTGCCAGCAGTACGAACCAGGGGTCAAGACCTGAAGCTTTCTTT. It specifies CASSTNQGSRPEAFF. The rearrangement uses TRBV7-9 and TRBJ1-1; a possible D gene is TRBD1 (6 bases). Germline CDR1 and CDR2: SEHNR and FQNEAQ (reference sequence). Trimming shortened V by 6 bases and J by 6 bases, and 20 bases separated the two germline ends. The CDR3 totals 15 residues.

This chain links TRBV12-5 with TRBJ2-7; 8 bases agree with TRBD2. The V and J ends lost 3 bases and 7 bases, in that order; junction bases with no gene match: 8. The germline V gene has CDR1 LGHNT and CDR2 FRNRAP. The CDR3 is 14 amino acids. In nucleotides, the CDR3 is TGTGCTAGTGGTTTACTAGCGGTTGCTAAAGAGCAGTACTTC. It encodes CASGLLAVAKEQYF.

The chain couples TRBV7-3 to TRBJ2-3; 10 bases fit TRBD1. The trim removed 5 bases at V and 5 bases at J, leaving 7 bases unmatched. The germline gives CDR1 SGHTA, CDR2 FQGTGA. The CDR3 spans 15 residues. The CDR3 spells CASSPTTGGGDTQYF. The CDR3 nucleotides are TGTGCCAGCAGCCCCACGACAGGGGGCGGAGATACGCAGTATTTT.

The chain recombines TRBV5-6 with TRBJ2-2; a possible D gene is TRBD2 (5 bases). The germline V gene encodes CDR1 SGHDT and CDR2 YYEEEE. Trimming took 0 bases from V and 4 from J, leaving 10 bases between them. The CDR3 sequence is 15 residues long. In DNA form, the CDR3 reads TGTGCCAGCAGCTTGGGGGGTGGGAGCACCGGGGAGCTGTTTTTT. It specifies CASSLGGGSTGELFF.

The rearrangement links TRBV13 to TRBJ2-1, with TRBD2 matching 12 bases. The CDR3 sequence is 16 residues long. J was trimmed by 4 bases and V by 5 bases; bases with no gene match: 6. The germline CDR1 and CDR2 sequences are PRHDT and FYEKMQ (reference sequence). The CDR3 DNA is TGTGCCAGCAGCGCAAGGACTAGCGGGACATACAATGAGCAGTTCTTC. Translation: CASSARTSGTYNEQFF.

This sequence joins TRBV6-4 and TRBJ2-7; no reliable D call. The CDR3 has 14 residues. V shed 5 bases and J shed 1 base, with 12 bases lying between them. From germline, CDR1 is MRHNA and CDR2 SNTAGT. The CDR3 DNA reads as TGTGCCAGCAGTCTTATGACCGAGTCCTACGAGCAGTACTTC. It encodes CASSLMTESYEQYF.

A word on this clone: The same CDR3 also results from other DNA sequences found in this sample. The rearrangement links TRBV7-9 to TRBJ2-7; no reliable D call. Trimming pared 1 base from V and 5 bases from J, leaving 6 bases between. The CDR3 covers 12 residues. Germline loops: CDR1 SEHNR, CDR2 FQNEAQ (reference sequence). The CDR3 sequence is CASSLGLNEQYF. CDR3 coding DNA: TGTGCCAGCAGCTTAGGACTGAACGAGCAGTACTTC.

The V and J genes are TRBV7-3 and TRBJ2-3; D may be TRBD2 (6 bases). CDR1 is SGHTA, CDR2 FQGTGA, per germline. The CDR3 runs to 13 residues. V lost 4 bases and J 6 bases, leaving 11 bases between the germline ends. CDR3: CASSWRGDDTQYF. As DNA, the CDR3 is TGTGCCAGCAGCTGGCGGGGTGATGATACGCAGTATTTT.

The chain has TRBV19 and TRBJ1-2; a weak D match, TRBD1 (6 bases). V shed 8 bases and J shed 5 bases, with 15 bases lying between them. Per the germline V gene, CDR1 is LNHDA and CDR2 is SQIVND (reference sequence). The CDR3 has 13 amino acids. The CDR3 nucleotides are TGTGCCAGTGGGTACGGAGGGGGGTATGGCTACACCTTC. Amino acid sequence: CASGYGGGYGYTF.

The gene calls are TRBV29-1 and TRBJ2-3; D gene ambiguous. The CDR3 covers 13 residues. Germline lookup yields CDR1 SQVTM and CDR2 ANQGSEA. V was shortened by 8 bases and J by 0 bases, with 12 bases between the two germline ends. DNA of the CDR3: TGCAGCCTTTCTGCCAGAAGCACAGATACGCAGTATTTT. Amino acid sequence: CSLSARSTDTQYF.

Here the CDR3 reads CASRGGPKSYEQYF. DNA for the CDR3: TGTGCCAGCAGGGGGGGACCCAAGTCCTACGAGCAGTACTTC. The rearrangement joins TRBV2 to TRBJ2-7, with D possibly TRBD2 on 6 matching bases. The CDR3 consists of 14 residues. The V end was cut by 6 bases, the J end by 1 base, with 13 bases between. Germline loops: CDR1 SNHLY, CDR2 FYNNEI.

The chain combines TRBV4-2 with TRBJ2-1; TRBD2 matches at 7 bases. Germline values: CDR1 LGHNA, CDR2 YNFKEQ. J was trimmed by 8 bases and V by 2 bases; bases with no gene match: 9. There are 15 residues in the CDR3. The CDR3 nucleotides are TGTGCCAGCAGCCAACTAGCGGTTGAAGCAGATGAGCAGTTCTTC. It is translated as CASSQLAVEADEQFF.

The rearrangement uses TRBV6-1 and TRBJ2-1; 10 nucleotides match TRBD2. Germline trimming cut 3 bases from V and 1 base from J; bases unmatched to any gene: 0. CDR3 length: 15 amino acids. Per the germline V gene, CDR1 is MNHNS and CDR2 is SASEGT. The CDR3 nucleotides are TGTGCCAGCAGTGATAGCGGGAGGTCCTACAATGAGCAGTTCTTC. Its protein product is CASSDSGRSYNEQFF.

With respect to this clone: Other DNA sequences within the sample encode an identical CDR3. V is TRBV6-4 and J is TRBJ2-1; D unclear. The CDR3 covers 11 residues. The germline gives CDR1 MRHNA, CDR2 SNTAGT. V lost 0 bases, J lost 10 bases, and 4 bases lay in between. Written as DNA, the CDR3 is TGTGCCAGCAGTGACTCGAGGGAGCAGTTCTTC. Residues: CASSDSREQFF.

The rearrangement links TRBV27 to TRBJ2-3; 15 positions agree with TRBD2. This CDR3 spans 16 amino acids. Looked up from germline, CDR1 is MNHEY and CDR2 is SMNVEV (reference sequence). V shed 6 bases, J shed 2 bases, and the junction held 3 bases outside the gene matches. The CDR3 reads CASSGLAGGNTDTQYF. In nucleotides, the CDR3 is TGTGCCAGCAGCGGACTAGCGGGAGGGAACACAGATACGCAGTATTTT.

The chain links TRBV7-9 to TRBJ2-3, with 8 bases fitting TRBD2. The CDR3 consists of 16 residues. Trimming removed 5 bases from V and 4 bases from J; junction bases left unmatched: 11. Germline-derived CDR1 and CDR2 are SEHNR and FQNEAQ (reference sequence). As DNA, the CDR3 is TGTGCCAGCAGCACACAGTGGTCGGGAGGGCCAGATACGCAGTATTTT. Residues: CASSTQWSGGPDTQYF.

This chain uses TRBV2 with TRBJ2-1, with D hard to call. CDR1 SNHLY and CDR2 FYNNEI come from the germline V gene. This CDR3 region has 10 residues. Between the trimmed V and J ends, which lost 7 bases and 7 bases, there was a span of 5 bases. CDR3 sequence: CASKINEQFF. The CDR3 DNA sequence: TGTGCCAGCAAAATAAATGAGCAGTTCTTC.

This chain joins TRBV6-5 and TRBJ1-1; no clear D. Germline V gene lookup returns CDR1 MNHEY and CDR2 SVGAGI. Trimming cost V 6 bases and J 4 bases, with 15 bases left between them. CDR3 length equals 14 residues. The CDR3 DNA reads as TGTGCCAGCAGCCGAGGGTCGGGCTTCACTGAAGCTTTCTTT. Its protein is CASSRGSGFTEAFF.

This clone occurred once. The CDR3 bases are TGTGCCAGCAGCAAATGGAGACAGGGGGTGGGGGCCGAGCAGTACTTC. Translating gives CASSKWRQGVGAEQYF. The chain has TRBV21-1 and TRBJ2-7; the table's D call of TRBD1 was not tested on the DNA. TRBV21-1 is a pseudogene locus. CDR3 length: 16 residues.